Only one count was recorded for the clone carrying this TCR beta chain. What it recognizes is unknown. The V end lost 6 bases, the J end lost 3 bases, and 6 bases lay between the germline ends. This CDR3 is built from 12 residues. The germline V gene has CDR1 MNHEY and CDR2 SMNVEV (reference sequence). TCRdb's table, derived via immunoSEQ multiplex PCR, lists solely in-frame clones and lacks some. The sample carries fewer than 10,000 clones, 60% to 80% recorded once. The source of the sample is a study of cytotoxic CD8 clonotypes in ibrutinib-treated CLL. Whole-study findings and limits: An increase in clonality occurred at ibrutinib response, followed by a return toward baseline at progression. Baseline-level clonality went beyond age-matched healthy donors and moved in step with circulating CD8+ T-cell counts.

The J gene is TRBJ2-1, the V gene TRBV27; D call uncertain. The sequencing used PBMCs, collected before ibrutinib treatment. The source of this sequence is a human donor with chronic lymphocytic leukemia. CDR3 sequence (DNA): TGTGCCAGCAGGACGGACTACAATGAGCAGTTCTTC. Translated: CASRTDYNEQFF.